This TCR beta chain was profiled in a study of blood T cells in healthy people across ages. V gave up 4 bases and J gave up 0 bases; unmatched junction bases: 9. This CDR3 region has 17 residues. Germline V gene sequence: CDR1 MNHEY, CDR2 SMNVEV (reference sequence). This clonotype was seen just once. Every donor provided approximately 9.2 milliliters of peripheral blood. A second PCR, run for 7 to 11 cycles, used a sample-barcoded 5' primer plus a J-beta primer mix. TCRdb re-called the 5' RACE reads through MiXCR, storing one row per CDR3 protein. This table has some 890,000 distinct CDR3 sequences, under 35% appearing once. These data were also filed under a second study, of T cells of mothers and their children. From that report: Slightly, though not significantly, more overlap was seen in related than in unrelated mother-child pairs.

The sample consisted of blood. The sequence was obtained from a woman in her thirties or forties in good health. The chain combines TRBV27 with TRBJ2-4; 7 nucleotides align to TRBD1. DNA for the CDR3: TGTGCCAGCAGTTCCGGGACAGACCATTTAGCCAAAAACATTCAGTACTTC. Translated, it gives CASSSGTDHLAKNIQYF.